This TCR beta chain appears in the sequencing data of a study of memory CD4+ T cells and cytomegalovirus serostatus. Study overall: Healthy Belgian adult donors included nine or ten CMV-positive and some 25 CMV-negative people.

Sequencing was performed with immunoSEQ multiplex PCR; in TCRdb, only in-frame clones are kept and a portion is missing. This sample has 50,000 to 60,000 clones, with around 83% found just once. Points from the study as a whole: A US-trained random forest predicted CMV serostatus with median AUC around 0.91. CD4+ memory repertoires contained 67 of 164 reported CMV TCRbeta sequences.

The sort gate was single viable CD3+CD4+CD8-CD45RO+ cells for memory CD4+ T cells. CMV serostatus came from serum IgG against pp150, pp28, p38, p52. Worth noting for this clone: The antigen remains undetermined.

The ends were cut back, 7 bases at V and 2 bases at J, with 12 bases in the middle. Germline CDR1 is MNHEY and CDR2 is SVGAGI. The CDR3 runs 13 residues. This TCR was recovered from an adult in good health and CMV-seropositive. Sequenced material: memory CD4+ T cells from blood. The V gene is TRBV6-5, the J gene TRBJ2-7, with D possibly called TRBD1 or TRBD2 (5 bases each). DNA for the CDR3: TGTGCCAGCACCCGAGGGGTAACCTACGAGCAGTACTTC. Amino acid sequence: CASTRGVTYEQYF.